This T cell receptor (beta chain) was captured in a study of T cells in lung cancer brain metastases. The protocol was immunoSEQ multiplex PCR, while the TCRdb copy is restricted to in-frame clones and leaves out a portion. The profile covers fewer than 5,500 clones, with approximately 85% appearing a single time and 2.4% taken by the ten largest. V shed 1 base and J shed 7 bases, with 14 bases lying between them. This CDR3 has 14 amino acids. Germline V CDR1 and CDR2: SGHRS, YFSETQ. Resection was for synchronous oligometastatic disease or a late solitary brain metastasis recurrence. Tumor areas were macrodissected from about 5 deparaffinized, unstained roughly 9.6 um sections guided by marked H&E slides.

This receptor was identified in a man over 45 with non-small cell lung cancer. This chain uses TRBV5-1 with TRBJ1-2; D not certain. Sequencing used tumor tissue from the primary lung tumor. The CDR3, as DNA: TGCGCCAGCAGCTTGCAGATTGGTTCCGTTGGCTACACCTTC. Translating it yields CASSLQIGSVGYTF.